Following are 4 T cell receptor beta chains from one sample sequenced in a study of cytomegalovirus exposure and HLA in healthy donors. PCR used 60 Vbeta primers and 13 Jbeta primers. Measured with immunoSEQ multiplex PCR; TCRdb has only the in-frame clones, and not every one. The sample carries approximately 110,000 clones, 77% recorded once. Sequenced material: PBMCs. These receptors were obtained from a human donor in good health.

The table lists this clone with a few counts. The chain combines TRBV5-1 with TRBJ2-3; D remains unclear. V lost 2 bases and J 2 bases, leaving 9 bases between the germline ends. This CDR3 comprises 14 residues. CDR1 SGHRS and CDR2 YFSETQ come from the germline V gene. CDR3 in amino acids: CASSLGGNTDTQYF. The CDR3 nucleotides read TGCGCCAGCAGCTTAGGCGGAAACACAGATACGCAGTATTTT.

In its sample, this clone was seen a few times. The CDR3 protein is CASSYSGTANYGYTF. The CDR3 DNA reads TGTGCCAGCAGTTACTCGGGGACAGCGAACTATGGCTACACCTTC. V and J are TRBV6-6 and TRBJ1-2, with 7 positions matching TRBD1. Germline V gives CDR1 MNHNY, CDR2 SVGAGI (reference sequence). CDR3 length equals 15 residues. V lost 0 bases, J lost 2 bases, and 3 bases stayed unmatched.

This CDR3 is CASATGTSGSNEQFF. The CDR3 nucleotides are TGTGCCAGCGCGACCGGGACTAGCGGGAGTAATGAGCAGTTCTTC. The rearrangement uses TRBV5-4 and TRBJ2-1, with 14 bases lining up with TRBD2. J lost 7 bases, V lost 7 bases, and 7 bases had no gene match. Germline V gene lookup returns CDR1 SGHNT and CDR2 YYREEE (reference sequence). The length of the CDR3 is 15 residues.

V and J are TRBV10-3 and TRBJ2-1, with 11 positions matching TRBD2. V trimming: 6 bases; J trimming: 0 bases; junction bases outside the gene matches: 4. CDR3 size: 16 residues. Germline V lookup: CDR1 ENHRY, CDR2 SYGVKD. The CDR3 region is CAISSSGGSSYNEQFF. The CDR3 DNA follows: TGTGCCATCAGCTCTAGCGGGGGGAGCTCCTACAATGAGCAGTTCTTC.